What follows describes a single TCR beta chain. This record belongs to a study of T cell responses to AZD1222 COVID-19 vaccine. Per germline, CDR1 LNHDA and CDR2 SQIVND (reference sequence). The CDR3 is made up of 10 amino acids. Deletions cut 7 bases from V and 5 bases from J, with 5 bases between. Data came from immunoSEQ multiplex PCR; TCRdb stores just in-frame clones and leaves some out. The sample includes about 100,000 clones, 87% of them seen just once. The TCR sequence derives from an adult in good health. Sequencing used peripheral blood, obtained on day 0 of MenACWY control vaccination. The chain has TRBV19 and TRBJ1-2; no clear D gene. As DNA, the CDR3 is TGTGCCAGTAAATTGTATGGCTACACCTTC. Protein sequence: CASKLYGYTF. The whole variable domain, remainder taken from reference TRBV19 and TRBJ1-2, is DGGITQSPKYLFRKEGQNVTLSCEQNLNHDAMYWYRQDPGQGLRLIYYSQIVNDFQKGDIAEGYSVSREKKESFPLTVTSAQKNPTAFYLCASKLYGYTFGSGTRLTVV.